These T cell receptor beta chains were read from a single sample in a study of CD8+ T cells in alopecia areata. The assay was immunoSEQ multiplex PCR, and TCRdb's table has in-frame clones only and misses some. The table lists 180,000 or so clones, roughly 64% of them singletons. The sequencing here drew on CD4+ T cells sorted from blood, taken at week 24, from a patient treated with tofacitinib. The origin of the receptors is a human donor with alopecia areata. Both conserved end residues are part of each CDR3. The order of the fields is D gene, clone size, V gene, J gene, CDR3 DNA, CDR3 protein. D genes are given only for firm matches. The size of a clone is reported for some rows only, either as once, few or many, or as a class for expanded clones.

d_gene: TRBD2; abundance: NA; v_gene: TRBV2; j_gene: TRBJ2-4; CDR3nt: TGTGCCAGCAGTGAAGGGGGGACTAGCGGAAACATTCAGTACTTC; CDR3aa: CASSEGGTSGNIQYF
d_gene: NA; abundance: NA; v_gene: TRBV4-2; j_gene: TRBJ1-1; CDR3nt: TGTGCCAGCAGCCAAGAGCGGGGCGCTGAAGCTTTCTTT; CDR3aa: CASSQERGAEAFF
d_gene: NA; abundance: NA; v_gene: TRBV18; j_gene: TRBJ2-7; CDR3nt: TGTGCCAGCTCACCGGGAGAGCAGTACTTC; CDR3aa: CASSPGEQYF
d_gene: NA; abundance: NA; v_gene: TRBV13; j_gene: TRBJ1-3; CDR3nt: TGTGCCAGCAGCTTAGGCCTCGGAAATACCATATATTTT; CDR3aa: CASSLGLGNTIYF
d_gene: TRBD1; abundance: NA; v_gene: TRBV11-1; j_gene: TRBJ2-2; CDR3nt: TGTGCCAGTATCGGGACAGGGGGCATCGGGGAGCTGTTTTTT; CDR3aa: CASIGTGGIGELFF
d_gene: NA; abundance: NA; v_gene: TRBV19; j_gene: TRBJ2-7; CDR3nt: TGTGCCAGTAGTATGCAGACAGGCCCCTACGAGCAGTACTTC; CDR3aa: CASSMQTGPYEQYF
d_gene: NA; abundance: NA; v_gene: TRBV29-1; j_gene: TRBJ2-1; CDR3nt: TGCAGCGTCGGGTCCTACAATGAGCAGTTCTTC; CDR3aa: CSVGSYNEQFF
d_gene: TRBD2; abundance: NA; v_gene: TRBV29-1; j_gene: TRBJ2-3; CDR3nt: TGCAGCGTTGAAAGGCGGGGGGAACCTGAGTATTTT; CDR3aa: CSVERRGEPEYF
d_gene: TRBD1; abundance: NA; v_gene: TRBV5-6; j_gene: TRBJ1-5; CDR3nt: TGTGCCAGCAGCCGGACAGGGATGAATCAGCCCCAGCATTTT; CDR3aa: CASSRTGMNQPQHF
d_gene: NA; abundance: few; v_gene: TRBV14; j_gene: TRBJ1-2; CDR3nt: TGTGCCAGCAGCCAAGATCTACGCGGCTATGGCTACACCTTC; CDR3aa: CASSQDLRGYGYTF
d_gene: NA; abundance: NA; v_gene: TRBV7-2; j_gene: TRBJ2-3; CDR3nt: TGTGCCAGCAGCTTCGGGGTCGCCTCAGATACGCAGTATTTT; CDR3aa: CASSFGVASDTQYF
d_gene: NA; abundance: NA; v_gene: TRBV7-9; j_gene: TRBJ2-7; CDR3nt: TGTGCCAGCAGCTTAAGCGGGACGGGGGCGAGCTCCTACGAGCAGTACTTC; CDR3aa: CASSLSGTGASSYEQYF
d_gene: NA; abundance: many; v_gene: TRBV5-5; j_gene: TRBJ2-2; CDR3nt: TGTGCCAGCAGCTTGGGCAGGGGAGTGAGCACCGGGGAGCTGTTTTTT; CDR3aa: CASSLGRGVSTGELFF
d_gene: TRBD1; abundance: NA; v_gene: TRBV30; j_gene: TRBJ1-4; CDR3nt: TGTGCCCACGGACAGGGCGGCGAAAAACTGTTTTTT; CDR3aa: CAHGQGGEKLFF
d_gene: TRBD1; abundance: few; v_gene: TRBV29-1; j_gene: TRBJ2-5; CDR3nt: TGCAGCGGATTACTCGGGACAGGGCAAGAGACCCAGTACTTC; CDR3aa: CSGLLGTGQETQYF
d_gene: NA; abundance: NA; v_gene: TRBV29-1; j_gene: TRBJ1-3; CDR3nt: TGCAGCGCCGGACAGAAGGGAAACACCATATATTTT; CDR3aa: CSAGQKGNTIYF
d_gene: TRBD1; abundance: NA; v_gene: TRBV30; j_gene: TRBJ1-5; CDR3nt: TGTGCCTGGAGTATAGACAGGGGGCGTAGGGGCAATCAGCCCCAGCATTTT; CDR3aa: CAWSIDRGRRGNQPQHF
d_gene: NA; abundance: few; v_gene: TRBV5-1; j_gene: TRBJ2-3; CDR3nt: TGCGCCAGCAGCCACGGAACAGATACGCAGTATTTT; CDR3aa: CASSHGTDTQYF
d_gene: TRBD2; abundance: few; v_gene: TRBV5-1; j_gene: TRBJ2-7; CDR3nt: TGCGCCAGCAGCGCGACTAGCGGGACACCCTACGAGCAGTACTTC; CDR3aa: CASSATSGTPYEQYF
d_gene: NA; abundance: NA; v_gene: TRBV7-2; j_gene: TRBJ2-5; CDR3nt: TGTGCCAGCAGCTTGCGACGGGAAGCAGAGACCCAGTACTTC; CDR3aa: CASSLRREAETQYF
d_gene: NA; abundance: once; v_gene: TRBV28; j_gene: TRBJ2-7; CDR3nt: TGTGCCAGCAGGCCAGGTGGGCCTGCCTACGAGCAGTACTTC; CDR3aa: CASRPGGPAYEQYF
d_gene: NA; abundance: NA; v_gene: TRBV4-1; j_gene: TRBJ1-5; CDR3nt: TGCGCCAGCAGCCAAGGCGGGAATCAGCCCCAGCATTTT; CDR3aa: CASSQGGNQPQHF